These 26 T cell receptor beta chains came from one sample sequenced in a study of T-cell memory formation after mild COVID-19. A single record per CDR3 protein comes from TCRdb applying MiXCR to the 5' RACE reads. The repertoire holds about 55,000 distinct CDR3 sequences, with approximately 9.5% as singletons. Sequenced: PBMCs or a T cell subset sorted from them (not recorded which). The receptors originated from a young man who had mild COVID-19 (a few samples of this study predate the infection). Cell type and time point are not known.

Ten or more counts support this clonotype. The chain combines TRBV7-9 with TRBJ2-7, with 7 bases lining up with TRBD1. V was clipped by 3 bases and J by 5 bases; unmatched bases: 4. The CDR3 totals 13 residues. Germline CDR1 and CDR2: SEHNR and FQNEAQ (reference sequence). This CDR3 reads CASSFDRVDEQYF. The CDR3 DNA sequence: TGTGCCAGCAGCTTCGACAGGGTCGACGAGCAGTACTTC.

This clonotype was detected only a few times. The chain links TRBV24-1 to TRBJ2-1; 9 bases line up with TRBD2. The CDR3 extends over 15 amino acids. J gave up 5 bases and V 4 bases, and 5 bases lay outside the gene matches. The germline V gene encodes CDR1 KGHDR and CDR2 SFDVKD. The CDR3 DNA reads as TGTGCCACCAGTGACGCGGGGGGGCGGGACAATGAGCAGTTCTTC. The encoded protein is CATSDAGGRDNEQFF.

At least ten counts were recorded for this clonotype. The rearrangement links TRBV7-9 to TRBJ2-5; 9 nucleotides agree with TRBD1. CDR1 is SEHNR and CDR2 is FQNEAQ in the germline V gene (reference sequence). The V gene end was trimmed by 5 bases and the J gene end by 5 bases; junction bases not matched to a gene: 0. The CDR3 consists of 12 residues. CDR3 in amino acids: CASSTGGETQYF. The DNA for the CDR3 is TGTGCCAGCAGCACAGGGGGCGAGACCCAGTACTTC.

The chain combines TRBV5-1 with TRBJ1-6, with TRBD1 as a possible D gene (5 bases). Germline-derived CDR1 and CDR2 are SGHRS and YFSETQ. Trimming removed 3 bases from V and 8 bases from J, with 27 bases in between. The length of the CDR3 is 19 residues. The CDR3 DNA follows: TGCGCCAGCAGCTCCGATTATGGCTTCGGCGGGGGGAAGTATTCACCCCTCCACTTT. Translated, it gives CASSSDYGFGGGKYSPLHF.

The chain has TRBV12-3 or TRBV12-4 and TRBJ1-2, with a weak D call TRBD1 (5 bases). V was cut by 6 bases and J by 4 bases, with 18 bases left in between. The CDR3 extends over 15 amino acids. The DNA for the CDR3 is TGTGCCAGCAGCCTCCGGGACGCCCGTTTCTATGGCTACACCTTC. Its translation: CASSLRDARFYGYTF.

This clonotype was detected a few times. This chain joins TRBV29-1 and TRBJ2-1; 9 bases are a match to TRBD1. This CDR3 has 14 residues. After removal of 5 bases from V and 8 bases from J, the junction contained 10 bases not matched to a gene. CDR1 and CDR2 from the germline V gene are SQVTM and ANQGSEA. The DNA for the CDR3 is TGCAGCGTTCGTCCCGGACAGGGGATGTATGAGCAGTTCTTC. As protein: CSVRPGQGMYEQFF.

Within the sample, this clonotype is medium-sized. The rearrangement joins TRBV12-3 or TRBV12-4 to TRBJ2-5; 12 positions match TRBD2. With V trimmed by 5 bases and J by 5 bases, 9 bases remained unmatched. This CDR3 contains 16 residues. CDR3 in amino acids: CASSAPSGGAYETQYF. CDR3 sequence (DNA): TGTGCCAGCAGTGCCCCTAGCGGGGGGGCCTATGAGACCCAGTACTTC.

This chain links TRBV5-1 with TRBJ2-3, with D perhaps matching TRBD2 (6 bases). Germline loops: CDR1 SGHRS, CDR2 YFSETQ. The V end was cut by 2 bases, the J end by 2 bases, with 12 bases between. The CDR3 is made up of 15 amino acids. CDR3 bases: TGCGCCAGCAGCTTTTTCGGAGGGTTCACAGATACGCAGTATTTT. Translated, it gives CASSFFGGFTDTQYF.

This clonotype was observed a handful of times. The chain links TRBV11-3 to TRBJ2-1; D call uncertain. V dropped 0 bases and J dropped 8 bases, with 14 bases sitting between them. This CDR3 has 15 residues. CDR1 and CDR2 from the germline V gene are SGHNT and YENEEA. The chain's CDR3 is CASSLDGPSVDEQFF. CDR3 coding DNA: TGTGCCAGCAGCTTAGATGGTCCCTCAGTCGATGAGCAGTTCTTC.

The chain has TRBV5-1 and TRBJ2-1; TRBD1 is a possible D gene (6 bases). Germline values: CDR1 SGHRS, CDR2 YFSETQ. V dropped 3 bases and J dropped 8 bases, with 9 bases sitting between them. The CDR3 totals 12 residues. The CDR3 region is CASSYDRHEQFF. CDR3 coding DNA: TGCGCCAGCAGCTACGACAGGCATGAGCAGTTCTTC.

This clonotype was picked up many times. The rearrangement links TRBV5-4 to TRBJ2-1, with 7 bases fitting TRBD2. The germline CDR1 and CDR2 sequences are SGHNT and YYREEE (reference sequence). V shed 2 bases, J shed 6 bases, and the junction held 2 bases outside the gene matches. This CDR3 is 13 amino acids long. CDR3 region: CASSFTGGNEQFF. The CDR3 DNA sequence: TGTGCCAGCAGCTTTACGGGGGGCAATGAGCAGTTCTTC.

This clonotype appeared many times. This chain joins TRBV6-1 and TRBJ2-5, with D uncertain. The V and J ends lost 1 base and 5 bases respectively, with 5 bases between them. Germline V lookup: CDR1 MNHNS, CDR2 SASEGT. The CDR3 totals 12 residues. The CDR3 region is CASSEVVETQYF. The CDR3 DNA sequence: TGTGCCAGCAGTGAAGTGGTGGAGACCCAGTACTTC.

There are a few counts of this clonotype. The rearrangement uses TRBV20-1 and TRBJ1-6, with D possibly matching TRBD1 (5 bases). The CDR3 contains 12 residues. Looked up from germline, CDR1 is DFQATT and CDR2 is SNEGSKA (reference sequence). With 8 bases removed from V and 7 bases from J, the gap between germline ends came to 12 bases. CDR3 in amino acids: CSSQGGNSPLHF. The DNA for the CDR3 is TGCAGTAGTCAGGGAGGGAATTCACCCCTCCACTTT.

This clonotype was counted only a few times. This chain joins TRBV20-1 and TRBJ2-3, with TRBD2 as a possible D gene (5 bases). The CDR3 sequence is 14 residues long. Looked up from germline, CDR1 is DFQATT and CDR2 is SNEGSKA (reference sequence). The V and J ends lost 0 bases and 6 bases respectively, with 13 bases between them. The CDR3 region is CSAREGSHLDTQYF. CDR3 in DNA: TGCAGTGCTAGAGAAGGGAGCCACCTGGATACGCAGTATTTT.

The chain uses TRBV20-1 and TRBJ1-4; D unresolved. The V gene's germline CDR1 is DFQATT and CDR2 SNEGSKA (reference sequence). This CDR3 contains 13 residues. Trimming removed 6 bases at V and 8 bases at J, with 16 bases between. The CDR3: CSAGRILGEKLFF. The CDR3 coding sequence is TGCAGTGCCGGACGGATCCTGGGGGAAAAACTGTTTTTT.

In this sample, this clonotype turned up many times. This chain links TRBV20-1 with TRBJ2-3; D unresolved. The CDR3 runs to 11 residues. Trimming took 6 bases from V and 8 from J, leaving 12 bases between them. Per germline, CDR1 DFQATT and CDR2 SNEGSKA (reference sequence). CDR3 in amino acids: CSAPWDGTQYF. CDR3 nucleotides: TGCAGTGCCCCTTGGGATGGTACGCAGTATTTT.

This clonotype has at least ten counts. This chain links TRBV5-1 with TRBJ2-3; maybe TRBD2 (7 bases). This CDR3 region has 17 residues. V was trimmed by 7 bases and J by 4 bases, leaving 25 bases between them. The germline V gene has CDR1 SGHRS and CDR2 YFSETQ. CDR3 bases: TGCGCCAGCCGGGCGGAGGGGGGGCCCAGAAGCGCAGATACGCAGTATTTT. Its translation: CASRAEGGPRSADTQYF.

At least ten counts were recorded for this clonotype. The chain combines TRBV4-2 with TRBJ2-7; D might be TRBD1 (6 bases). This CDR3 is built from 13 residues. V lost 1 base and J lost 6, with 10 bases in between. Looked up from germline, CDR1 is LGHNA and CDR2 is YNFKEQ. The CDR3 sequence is CASSQVGGSEQYF. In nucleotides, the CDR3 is TGTGCCAGCAGCCAAGTAGGGGGAAGCGAGCAGTACTTC.

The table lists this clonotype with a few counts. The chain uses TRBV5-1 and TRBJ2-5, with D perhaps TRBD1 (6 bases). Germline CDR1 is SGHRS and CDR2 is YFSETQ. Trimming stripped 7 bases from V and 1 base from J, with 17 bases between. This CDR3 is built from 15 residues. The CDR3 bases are TGCGCCAGCGCATCCACGGGACAAATCCAAGAGACCCAGTACTTC. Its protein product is CASASTGQIQETQYF. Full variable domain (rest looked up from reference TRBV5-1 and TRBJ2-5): KAGVTQTPRYLIKTRGQQVTLSCSPISGHRSVSWYQQTPGQGLQFLFEYFSETQRNKGNFPGRFSGRQFSNSRSEMNVSTLELGDSALYLCASASTGQIQETQYFGPGTRLLVL.

CDR3 protein: CSAPGIQGQGINREAFF. DNA for the CDR3: TGCAGTGCCCCGGGCATCCAGGGACAGGGAATAAATCGGGAAGCTTTCTTT. This rearrangement joins TRBV20-1 to TRBJ1-1, with 9 bases matching TRBD1. The V gene's germline CDR1 is DFQATT and CDR2 SNEGSKA (reference sequence). V was clipped by 6 bases and J by 8 bases; unmatched bases: 22. The CDR3 has 17 residues.

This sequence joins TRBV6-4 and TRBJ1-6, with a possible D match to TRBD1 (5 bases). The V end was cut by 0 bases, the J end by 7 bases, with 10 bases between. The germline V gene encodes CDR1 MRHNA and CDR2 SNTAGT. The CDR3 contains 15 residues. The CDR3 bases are TGTGCCAGCAGTGACTCGGCAGGGATGAATTCACCCCTCCACTTT. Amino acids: CASSDSAGMNSPLHF.

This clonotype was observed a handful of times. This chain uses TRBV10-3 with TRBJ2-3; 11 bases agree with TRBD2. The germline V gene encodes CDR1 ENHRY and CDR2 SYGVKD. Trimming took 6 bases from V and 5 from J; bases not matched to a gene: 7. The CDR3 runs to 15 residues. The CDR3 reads CAIRLAGGPGDTQYF. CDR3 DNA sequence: TGTGCCATCAGATTAGCGGGGGGGCCGGGAGATACGCAGTATTTT.

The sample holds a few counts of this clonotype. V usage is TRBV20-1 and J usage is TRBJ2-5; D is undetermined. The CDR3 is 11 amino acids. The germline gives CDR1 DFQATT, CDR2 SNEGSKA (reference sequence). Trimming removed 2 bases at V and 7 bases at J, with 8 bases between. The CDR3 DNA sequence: TGCAGTGCTAGACCTTGGGGGACCCAGTACTTC. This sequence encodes CSARPWGTQYF.

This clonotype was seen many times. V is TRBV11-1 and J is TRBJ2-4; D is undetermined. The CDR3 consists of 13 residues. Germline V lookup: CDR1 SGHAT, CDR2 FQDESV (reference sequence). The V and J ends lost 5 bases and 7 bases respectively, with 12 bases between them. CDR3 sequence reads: CASSVGADNIQYF. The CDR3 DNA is TGTGCCAGCAGCGTCGGAGCCGATAACATTCAGTACTTC.

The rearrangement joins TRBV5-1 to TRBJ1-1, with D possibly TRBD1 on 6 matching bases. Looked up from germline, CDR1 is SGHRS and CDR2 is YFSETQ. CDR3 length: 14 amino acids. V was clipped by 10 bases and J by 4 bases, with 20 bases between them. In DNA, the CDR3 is TGCGCCGTCAGCCTCCAGGGGTACCGCACTGAAGCTTTCTTT. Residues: CAVSLQGYRTEAFF.

CDR3 DNA sequence: TGTGCCAGCTCACCAGACAGGGATGGCTACACCTTC. Translated, it gives CASSPDRDGYTF. The rearrangement joins TRBV18 to TRBJ1-2, with 7 bases identical to TRBD1. V was clipped by 2 bases and J by 6 bases; unmatched bases: 0. This CDR3 has 12 residues. Germline lookup yields CDR1 KGHSH and CDR2 LQKENI.